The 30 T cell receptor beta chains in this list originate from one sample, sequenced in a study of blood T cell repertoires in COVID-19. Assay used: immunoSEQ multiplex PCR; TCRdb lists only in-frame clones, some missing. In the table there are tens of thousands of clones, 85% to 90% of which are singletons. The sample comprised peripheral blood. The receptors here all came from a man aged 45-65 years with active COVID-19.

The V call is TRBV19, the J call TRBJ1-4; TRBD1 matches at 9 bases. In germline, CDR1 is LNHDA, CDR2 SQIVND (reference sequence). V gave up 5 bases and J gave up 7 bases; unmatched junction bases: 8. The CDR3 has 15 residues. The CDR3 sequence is CASSPLGTGSEKLFF. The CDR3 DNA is TGTGCCAGTAGTCCCCTCGGGACAGGGAGTGAAAAACTGTTTTTT.

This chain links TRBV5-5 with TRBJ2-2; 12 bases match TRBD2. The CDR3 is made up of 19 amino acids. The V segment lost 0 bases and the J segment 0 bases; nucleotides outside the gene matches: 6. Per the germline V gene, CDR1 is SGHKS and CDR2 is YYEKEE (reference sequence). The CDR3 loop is CASSLVLTSGGTNTGELFF. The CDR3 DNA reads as TGTGCCAGCAGCTTGGTTCTGACTAGCGGGGGTACGAACACCGGGGAGCTGTTTTTT.

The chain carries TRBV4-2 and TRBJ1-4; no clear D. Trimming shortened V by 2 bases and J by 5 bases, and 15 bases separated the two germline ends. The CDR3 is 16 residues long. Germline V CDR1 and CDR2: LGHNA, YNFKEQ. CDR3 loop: CASSQTDRGGNEKLFF. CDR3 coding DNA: TGTGCCAGCAGCCAAACCGACCGGGGAGGAAATGAAAAACTGTTTTTT.

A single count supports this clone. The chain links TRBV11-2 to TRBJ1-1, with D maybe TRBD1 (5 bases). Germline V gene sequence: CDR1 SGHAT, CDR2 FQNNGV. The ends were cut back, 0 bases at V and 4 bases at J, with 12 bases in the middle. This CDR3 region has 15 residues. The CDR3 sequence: CASSLERGLGTEAFF. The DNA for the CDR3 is TGTGCCAGCAGCTTAGAAAGGGGCTTGGGCACTGAAGCTTTCTTT.

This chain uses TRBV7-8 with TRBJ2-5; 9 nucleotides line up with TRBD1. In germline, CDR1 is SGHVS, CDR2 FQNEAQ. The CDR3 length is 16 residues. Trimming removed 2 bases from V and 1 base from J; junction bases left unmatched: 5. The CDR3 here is CASSLRGTGSQETQYF. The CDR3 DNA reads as TGTGCCAGCAGCTTACGAGGGACAGGGAGCCAAGAGACCCAGTACTTC.

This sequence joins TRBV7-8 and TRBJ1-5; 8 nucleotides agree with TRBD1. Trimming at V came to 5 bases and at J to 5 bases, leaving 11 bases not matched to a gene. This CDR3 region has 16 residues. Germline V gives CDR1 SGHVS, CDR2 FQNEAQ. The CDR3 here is CASSRAVGQGDQPQHF. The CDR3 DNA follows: TGTGCCAGCAGCCGTGCCGTAGGACAGGGAGATCAGCCCCAGCATTTT.

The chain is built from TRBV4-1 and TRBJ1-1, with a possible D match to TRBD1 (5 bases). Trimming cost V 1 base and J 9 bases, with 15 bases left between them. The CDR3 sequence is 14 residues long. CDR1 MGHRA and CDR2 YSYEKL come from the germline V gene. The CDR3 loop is CASSQGSSGTQAFF. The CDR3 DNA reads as TGCGCCAGCAGCCAAGGGAGTTCCGGGACTCAAGCTTTCTTT.

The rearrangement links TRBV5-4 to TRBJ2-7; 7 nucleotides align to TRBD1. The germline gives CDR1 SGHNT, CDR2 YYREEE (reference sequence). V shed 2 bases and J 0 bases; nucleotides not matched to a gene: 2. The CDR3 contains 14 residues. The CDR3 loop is CASSLQGSSYEQYV. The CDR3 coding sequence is TGTGCCAGCAGCTTACAGGGGAGCTCCTACGAGCAGTACGTC.

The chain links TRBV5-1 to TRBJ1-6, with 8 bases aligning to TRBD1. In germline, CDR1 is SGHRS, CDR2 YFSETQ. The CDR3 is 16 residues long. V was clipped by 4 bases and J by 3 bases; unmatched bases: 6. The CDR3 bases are TGCGCCAGCAGCACCGGACAGGGACGCTATAATTCACCCCTCCACTTT. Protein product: CASSTGQGRYNSPLHF.

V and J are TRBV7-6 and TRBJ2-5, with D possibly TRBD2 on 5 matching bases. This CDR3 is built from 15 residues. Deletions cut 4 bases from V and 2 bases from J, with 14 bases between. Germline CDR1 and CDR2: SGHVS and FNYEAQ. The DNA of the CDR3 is TGTGCCAGCAGCTCCGAGGTCGGGAATCAAGAGACCCAGTACTTC. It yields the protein CASSSEVGNQETQYF.

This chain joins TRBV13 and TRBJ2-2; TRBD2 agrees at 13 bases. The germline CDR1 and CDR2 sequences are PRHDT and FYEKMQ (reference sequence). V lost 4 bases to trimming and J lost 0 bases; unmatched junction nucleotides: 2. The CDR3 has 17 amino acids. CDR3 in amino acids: CASSSGLAGPNTGELFF. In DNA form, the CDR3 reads TGTGCCAGCAGCTCGGGACTAGCGGGGCCGAACACCGGGGAGCTGTTTTTT.

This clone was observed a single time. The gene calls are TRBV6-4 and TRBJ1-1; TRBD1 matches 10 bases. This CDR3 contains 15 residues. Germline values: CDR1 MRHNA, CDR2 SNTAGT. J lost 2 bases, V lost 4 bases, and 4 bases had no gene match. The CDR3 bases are TGTGCCAGCAGTGCCCGGACAGGGGGAAACACTGAAGCTTTCTTT. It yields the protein CASSARTGGNTEAFF.

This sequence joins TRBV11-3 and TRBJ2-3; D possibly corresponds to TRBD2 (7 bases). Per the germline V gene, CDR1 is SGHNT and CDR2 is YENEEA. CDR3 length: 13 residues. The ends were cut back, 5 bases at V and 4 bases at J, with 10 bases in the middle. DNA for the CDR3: TGTGCCAGCAGCCGAGGGGGGGCAGATACGCAGTATTTT. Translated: CASSRGGADTQYF.

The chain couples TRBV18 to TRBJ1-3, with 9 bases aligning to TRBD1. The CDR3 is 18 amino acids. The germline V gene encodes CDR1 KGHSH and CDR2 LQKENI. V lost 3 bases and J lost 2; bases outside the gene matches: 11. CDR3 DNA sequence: TGTGCCAGCTCACCGCCGGGACAGGGACTGACAACTGGAAACACCATATATTTT. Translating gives CASSPPGQGLTTGNTIYF. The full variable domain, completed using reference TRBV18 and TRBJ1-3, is NAGVMQNPRHLVRRRGQEARLRCSPMKGHSHVYWYRQLPEEGLKFMVYLQKENIIDESGMPKERFSAEFPKEGPSILRIQQVVRGDSAAYFCASSPPGQGLTTGNTIYFGEGSWLTVV.

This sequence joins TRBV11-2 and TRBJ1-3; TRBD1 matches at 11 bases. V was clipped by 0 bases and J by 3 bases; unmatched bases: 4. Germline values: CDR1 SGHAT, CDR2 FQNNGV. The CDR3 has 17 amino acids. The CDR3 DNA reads TGTGCCAGCAGCTTAGATGGGACAGGGGGATTTGGAAACACCATATATTTT. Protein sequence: CASSLDGTGGFGNTIYF.

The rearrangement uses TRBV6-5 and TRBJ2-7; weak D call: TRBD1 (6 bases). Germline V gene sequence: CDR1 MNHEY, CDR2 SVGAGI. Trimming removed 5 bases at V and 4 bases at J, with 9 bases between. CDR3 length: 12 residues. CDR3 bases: TGTGCCAGCAGTCTCGACAGGTACGAGCAGTACTTC. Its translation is CASSLDRYEQYF.

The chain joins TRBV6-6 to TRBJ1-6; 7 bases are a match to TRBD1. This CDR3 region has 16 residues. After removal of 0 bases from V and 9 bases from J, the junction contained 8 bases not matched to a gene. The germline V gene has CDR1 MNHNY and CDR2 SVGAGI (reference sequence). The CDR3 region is CASSYSETGVGSPLHF. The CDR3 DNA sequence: TGTGCCAGCAGTTACTCGGAAACAGGGGTCGGTTCACCCCTCCACTTT.

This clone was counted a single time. The CDR3 here is CASRQGNRNEQFF. CDR3 DNA: TGTGCCAGTCGACAGGGGAACCGCAATGAGCAGTTCTTC. The rearrangement uses TRBV6-5 and TRBJ2-1; TRBD1 matches 8 bases. The CDR3 has 13 residues. Per germline, CDR1 MNHEY and CDR2 SVGAGI. Germline trimming cut 9 bases from V and 6 bases from J; bases unmatched to any gene: 7.

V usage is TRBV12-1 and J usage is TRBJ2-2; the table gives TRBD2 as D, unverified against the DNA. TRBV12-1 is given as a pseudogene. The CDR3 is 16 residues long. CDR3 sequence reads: CASSFGGPGNTGELFF. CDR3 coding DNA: TGTGCCAGCAGCTTTGGAGGGCCTGGGAACACCGGGGAGCTGTTTTTT.

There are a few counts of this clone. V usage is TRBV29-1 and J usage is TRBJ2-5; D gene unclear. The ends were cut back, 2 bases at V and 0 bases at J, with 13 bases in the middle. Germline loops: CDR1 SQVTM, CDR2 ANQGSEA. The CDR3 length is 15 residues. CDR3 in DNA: TGCAGCGTTGAACCCCTAGACCGGTACCAAGAGACCCAGTACTTC. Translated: CSVEPLDRYQETQYF.

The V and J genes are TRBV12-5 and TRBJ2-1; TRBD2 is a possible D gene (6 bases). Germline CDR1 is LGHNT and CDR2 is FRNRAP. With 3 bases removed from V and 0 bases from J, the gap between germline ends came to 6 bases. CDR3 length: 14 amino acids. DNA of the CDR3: TGTGCTAGTGGTTTCGGGAGCTCCTACAATGAGCAGTTCTTC. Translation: CASGFGSSYNEQFF.

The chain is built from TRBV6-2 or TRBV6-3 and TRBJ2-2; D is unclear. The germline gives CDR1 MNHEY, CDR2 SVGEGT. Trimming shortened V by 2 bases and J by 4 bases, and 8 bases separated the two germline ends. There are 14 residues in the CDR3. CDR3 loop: CASSYLQLTGELFF. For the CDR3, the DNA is TGTGCCAGCAGTTACCTCCAACTCACCGGGGAGCTGTTTTTT.

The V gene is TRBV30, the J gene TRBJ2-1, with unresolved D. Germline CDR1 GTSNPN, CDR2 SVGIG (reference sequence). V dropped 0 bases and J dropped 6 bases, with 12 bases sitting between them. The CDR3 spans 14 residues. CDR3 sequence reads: CAWSVGSSLNEQFF. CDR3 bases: TGTGCCTGGAGTGTAGGTAGCAGCCTCAATGAGCAGTTCTTC. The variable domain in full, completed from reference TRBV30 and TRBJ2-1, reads SQTIHQWPATLVQPVGSPLSLECTVEGTSNPNLYWYRQAAGRGLQLLFYSVGIGQISSEVPQNLSASRPQDRQFILSSKKLLLSDSGFYLCAWSVGSSLNEQFFGPGTRLTVL.

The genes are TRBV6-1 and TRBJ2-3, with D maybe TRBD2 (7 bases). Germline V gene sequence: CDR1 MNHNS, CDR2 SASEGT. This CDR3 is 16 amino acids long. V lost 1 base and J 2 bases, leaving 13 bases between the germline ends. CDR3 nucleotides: TGTGCCAGCAGTGAAGGGGCGGGGGCGGCCACAGATACGCAGTATTTT. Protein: CASSEGAGAATDTQYF.

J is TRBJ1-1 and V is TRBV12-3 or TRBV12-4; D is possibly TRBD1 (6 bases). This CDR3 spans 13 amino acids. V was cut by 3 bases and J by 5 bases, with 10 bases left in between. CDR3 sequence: CASSLGARTEAFF. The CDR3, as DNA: TGTGCCAGCAGTTTGGGGGCGCGAACTGAAGCTTTCTTT.

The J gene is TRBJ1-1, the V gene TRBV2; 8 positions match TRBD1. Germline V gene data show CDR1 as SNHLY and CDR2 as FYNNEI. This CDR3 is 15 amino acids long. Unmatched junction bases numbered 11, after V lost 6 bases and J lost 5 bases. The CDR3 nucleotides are TGTGCCAGCAGGAGGACAGGGACCCTGAGAACTGAAGCTTTCTTT. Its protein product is CASRRTGTLRTEAFF. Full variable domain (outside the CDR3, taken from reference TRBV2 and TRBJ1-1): EPEVTQTPSHQVTQMGQEVILRCVPISNHLYFYWYRQILGQKVEFLVSFYNNEISEKSEIFDDQFSVERPDGSNFTLKIRSTKLEDSAMYFCASRRTGTLRTEAFFGQGTRLTVV.

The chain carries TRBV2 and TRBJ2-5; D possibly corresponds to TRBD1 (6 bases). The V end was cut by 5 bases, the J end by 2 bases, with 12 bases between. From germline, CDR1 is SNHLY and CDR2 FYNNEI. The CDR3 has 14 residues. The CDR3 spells CASSPQGMQETQYF. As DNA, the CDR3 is TGTGCCAGCAGTCCACAGGGTATGCAAGAGACCCAGTACTTC.

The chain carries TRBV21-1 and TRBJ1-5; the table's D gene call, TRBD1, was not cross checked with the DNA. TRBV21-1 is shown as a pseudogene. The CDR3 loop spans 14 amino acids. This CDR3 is CASSDSYSNQPQHF. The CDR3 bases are TGTGCCAGCAGTGACAGTTATAGCAATCAGCCCCAGCATTTT.

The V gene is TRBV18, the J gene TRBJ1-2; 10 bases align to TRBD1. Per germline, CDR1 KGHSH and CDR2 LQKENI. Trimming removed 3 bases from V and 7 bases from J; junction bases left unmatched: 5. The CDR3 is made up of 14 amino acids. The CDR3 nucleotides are TGTGCCAGCTCACCCGAAAGGACAGGGGGTGGCTACACCTTC. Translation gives CASSPERTGGGYTF.

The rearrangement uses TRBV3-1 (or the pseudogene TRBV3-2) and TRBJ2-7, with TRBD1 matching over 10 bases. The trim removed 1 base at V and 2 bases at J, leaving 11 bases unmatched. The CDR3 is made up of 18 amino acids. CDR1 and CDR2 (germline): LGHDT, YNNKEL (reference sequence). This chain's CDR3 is CASSQAWDRGFTAYEQYF. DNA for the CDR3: TGTGCCAGCAGCCAAGCGTGGGACAGGGGATTTACCGCCTACGAGCAGTACTTC.